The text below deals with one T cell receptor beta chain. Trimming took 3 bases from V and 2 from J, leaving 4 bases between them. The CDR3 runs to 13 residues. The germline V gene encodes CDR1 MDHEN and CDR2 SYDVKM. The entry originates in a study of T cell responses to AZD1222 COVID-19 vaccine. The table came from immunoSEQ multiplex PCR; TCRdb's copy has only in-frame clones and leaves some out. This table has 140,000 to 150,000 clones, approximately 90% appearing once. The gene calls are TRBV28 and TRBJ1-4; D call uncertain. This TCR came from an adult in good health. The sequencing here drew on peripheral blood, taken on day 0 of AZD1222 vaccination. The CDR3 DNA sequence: TGTGCCAGCAGTTTGGGGACTAATGAAAAACTGTTTTTT. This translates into CASSLGTNEKLFF. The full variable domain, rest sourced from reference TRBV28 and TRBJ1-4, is DVKVTQSSRYLVKRTGEKVFLECVQDMDHENMFWYRQDPGLGLRLIYFSYDVKMKEKGDIPEGYSVSREKKERFSLILESASTNQTSMYLCASSLGTNEKLFFGSGTQLSVL.